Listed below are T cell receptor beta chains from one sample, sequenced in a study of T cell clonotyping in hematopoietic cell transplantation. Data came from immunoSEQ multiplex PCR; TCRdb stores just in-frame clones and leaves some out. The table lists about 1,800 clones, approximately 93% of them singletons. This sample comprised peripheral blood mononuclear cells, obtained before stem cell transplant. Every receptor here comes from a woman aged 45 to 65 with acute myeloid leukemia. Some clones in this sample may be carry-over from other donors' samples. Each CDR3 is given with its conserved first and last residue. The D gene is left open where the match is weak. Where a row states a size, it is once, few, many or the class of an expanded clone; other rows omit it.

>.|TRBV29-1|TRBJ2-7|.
TGCAGCGTTTTATCGGGGGCCGCCTACGAGCAGTACTTC
CSVLSGAAYEQYF
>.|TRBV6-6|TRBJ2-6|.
TGTGCCACCCAGGGGGCCGGGGGGTCTGGGGCCAACGTCCTGACTTTC
CATQGAGGSGANVLTF
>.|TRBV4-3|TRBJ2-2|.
TGCGCCAGCAGCCAAGATCAGGTGGGAACCGGGGAGCTGTTTTTT
CASSQDQVGTGELFF
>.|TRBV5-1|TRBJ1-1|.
TGCGCCAGCAGCTTGGGGAATGTAGTAGCTGAAGCTTTCTTT
CASSLGNVVAEAFF
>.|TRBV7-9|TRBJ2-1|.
TGTGCCAGCAGTCCCCCCACCTACAATGAGCAGTTCTTC
CASSPPTYNEQFF
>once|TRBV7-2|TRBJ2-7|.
TGTGCCAGCAGCTTGGGAACGGATCCCTACGAGCAGTACTTC
CASSLGTDPYEQYF
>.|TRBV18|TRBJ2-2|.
TGTGCCAGCTCACCACGAAGGGACACAAGGAACACCGGGGAGCTGTTTTTT
CASSPRRDTRNTGELFF
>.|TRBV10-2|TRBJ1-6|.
TGCGCCAGCAGTGATCCAGCGCGAGGCTCCTATAATTCACCCCTCCACTTT
CASSDPARGSYNSPLHF
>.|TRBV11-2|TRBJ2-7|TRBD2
TGTGCCAGCAGCCTCGAGCGGGGGACGGGTGGTATTGGCTACGAGCAGTACTTC
CASSLERGTGGIGYEQYF
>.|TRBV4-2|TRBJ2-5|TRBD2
TGTGCCAGCAGCCAACCGACTAGCGGGGTCCAAGAGACCCAGTACTTC
CASSQPTSGVQETQYF
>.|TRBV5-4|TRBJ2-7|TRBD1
TGTGCCAGCAGCTACGGACAGGGGGCTGTCTACGAGCAGTACTTC
CASSYGQGAVYEQYF
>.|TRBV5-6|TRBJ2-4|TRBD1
TGTGCCAGCAGCTGGGGACAGGGAGTTAGCGTTCAGTACTTC
CASSWGQGVSVQYF
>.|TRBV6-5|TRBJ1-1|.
TGTGCCAGCAGTTACTCTCTCCTTTTGGGGAACACTGAAGCTTTCTTT
CASSYSLLLGNTEAFF
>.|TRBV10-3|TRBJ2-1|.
TGTGCCATCAGTGAGCCGGCACTAGCTCTAGATGAGCAGTTCTTC
CAISEPALALDEQFF
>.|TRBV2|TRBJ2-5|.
TGTGCCAGCAAGGGGAGGGAGACCCAGTACTTC
CASKGRETQYF
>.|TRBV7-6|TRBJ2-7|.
TGTGCCAGCAGCTCCCCCGGGGGTGTGCCCAGCGAGCAGTACTTC
CASSSPGGVPSEQYF
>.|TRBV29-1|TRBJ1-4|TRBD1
TGCAGCGTTAGGAGGGGGCAAGGTGAAAAACTGTTTTTT
CSVRRGQGEKLFF
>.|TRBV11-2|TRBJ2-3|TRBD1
TGTGCCAGCAGCTTAGCACAGACCGGGACAGGGGCAACAGATACGCAGTATTTT
CASSLAQTGTGATDTQYF
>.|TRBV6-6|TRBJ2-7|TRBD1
TGTGCCAGCAGTTCCCCGGGACAGGGGGCGAGGGAGCAGTACTTC
CASSSPGQGAREQYF
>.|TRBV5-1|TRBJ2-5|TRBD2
TGCGCCAGCAGCGGAGAGCGGGGGGGCAGGGAGACCCAGTACTTC
CASSGERGGRETQYF
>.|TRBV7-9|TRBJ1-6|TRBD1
TGTGCCAGCAGCTCCTCCGGGACAGTTAATTCACCCCTCCACTTT
CASSSSGTVNSPLHF
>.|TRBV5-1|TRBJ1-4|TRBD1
TGCGCCAGCAGCTCGGGCCGGGACAGGCTTAATGAAAAACTGTTTTTT
CASSSGRDRLNEKLFF
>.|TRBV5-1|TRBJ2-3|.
TGCGCCAGCAGCTTGGAGGGGGCCGGCGGGGGCGTCATGACAGATACGCAGTATTTT
CASSLEGAGGGVMTDTQYF